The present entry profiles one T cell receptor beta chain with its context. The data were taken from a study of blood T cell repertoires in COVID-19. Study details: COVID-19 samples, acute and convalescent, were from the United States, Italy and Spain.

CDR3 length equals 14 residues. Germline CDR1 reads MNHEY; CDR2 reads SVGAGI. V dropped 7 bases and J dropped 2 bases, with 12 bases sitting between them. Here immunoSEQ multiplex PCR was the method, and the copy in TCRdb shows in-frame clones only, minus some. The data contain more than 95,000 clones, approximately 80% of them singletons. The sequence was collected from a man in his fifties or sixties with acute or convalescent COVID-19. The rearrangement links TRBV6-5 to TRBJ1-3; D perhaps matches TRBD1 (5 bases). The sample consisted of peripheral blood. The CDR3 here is CASIHDSTGNTIYF. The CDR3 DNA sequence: TGTGCCAGCATTCACGACAGTACTGGAAACACCATATATTTT.